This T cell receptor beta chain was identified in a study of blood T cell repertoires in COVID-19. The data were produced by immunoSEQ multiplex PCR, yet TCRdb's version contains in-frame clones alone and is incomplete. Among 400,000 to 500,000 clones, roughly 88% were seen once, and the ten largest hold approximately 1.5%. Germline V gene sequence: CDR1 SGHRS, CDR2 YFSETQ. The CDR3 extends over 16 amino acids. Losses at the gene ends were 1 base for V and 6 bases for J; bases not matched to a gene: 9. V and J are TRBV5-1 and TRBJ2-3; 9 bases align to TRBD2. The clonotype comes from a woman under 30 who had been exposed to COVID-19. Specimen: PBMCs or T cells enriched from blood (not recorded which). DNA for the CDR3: TGCGCCAGCAGCTTGTCCGGTCGACTAGCGGCGGATACGCAGTATTTT. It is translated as CASSLSGRLAADTQYF.